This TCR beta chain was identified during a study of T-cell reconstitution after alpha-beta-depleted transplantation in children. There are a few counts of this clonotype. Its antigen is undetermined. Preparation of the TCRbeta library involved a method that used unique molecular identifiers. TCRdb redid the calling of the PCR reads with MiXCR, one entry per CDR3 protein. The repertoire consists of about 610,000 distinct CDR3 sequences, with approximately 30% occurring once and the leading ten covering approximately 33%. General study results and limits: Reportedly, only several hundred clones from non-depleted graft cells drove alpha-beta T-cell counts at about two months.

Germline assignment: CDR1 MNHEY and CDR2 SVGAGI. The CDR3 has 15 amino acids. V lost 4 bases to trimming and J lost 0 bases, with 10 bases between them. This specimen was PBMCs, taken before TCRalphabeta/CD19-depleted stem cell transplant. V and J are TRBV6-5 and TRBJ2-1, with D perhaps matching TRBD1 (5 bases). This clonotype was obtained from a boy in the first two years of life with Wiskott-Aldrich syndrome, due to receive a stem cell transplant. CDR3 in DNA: TGTGCCAGCAGTTTCGACAGATACTCCTACAATGAGCAGTTCTTC. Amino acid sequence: CASSFDRYSYNEQFF.